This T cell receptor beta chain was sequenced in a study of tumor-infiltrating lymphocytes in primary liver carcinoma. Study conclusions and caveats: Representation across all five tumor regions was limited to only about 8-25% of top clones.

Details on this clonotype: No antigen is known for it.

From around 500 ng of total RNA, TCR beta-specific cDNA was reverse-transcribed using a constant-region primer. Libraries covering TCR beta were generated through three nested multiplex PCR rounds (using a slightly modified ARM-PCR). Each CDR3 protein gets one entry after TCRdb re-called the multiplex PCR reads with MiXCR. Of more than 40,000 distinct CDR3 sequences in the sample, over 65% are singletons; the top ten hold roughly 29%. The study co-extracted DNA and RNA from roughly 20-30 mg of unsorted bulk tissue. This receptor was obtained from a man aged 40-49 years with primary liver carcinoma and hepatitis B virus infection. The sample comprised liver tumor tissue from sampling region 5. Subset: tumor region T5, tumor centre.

The CDR3 loop is CASSVGGRANTDTQYF. As DNA, the CDR3 is TGTGCCAGCAGCGTAGGTGGTAGGGCTAACACAGATACGCAGTATTTT. The chain recombines TRBV9 with TRBJ2-3, with D hard to call. Trimming removed 0 bases at V and 2 bases at J, with 13 bases between. Looked up from germline, CDR1 is SGDLS and CDR2 is YYNGEE. This CDR3 spans 16 amino acids.